Below are 27 T cell receptor beta chains sequenced from a single sample in a study of T cell repertoires in cytomegalovirus infection (dated by TCRdb to about 2019). Antigen specificity for these receptors is unknown. This specimen's treatment or condition label, per the study, means: in vitro stimulation with specific CMV peptide epitopes to enrich CMV-specific T cells. TCRdb names Illumina HiSeq 1500 as the instrument used. TCRdb reanalyzed the raw reads on its own, using fastp at Q25 for trimming and MiXCR for clone calling, and kept in-frame beta chains. One record per CDR3 amino acid sequence lists the most common genes and DNA. The sample has more than 250,000 distinct CDR3 sequences on record, 20% to 25% of them singletons. The ten largest clones capture 13% of the sample. Sequenced here: cultured PBMCs, sampled from culture after CMV antigen stimulation. These receptors were taken from a human donor in good health (CMV status not recorded). Some clones in this sample may be carry-over from other donors' samples.

J is TRBJ2-3 and V is TRBV27; D is ambiguous. From germline, CDR1 is MNHEY and CDR2 SMNVEV (reference sequence). The ends were cut back, 3 bases at V and 3 bases at J, with 10 bases in the middle. The length of the CDR3 is 14 residues. CDR3 protein: CASSFGVKTDTQYF. The CDR3 region has the DNA TGTGCCAGCAGTTTTGGGGTTAAAACAGATACGCAGTATTTT.

This sequence joins TRBV5-1 and TRBJ2-3; 8 nucleotides align to TRBD2. CDR3 length: 16 residues. CDR1 is SGHRS and CDR2 is YFSETQ in the germline V gene. With 0 bases clipped from V and 5 bases from J, the junction kept 8 bases outside the gene matches. CDR3 residues: CASSLGGTSFKDTQYF. CDR3 sequence (DNA): TGCGCCAGCAGCTTGGGAGGGACTAGTTTTAAAGATACGCAGTATTTT.

This clonotype came up many times. V is TRBV7-8 and J is TRBJ2-1; 7 positions agree with TRBD2. V gave up 2 bases and J gave up 8 bases; unmatched junction bases: 9. CDR1 SGHVS and CDR2 FQNEAQ come from the germline V gene. The CDR3 sequence is 15 residues long. CDR3 bases: TGTGCCAGCAGCTTACGGGGGGTTAGCGGCGATGAGCAGTTCTTC. Translating it yields CASSLRGVSGDEQFF.

The CDR3 DNA reads as TGTGCCAGCGGGGGACTAGTGTACACCGGGGAGCTGTTTTTT. It encodes CASGGLVYTGELFF. The chain links TRBV12-3 or TRBV12-4 to TRBJ2-2; TRBD2 matches 8 bases. The CDR3 covers 14 residues. With 8 bases clipped from V and 3 bases from J, the junction kept 5 bases outside the gene matches.

V gene TRBV12-3 or TRBV12-4 combines with J gene TRBJ1-1; TRBD1 aligns across 10 bases. The CDR3 sequence is 14 residues long. V shed 6 bases and J 5 bases; nucleotides not matched to a gene: 6. The DNA of the CDR3 is TGTGCCAGCAGGAGACAGGGGGCCGGGACTGAAGCTTTCTTT. It yields the protein CASRRQGAGTEAFF.

The chain employs TRBV4-1 and TRBJ2-2, with TRBD1 identical over 10 bases. The CDR3 is made up of 17 amino acids. Germline V gives CDR1 MGHRA, CDR2 YSYEKL. The J segment lost 5 bases and the V segment lost 4 bases, leaving 10 bases of the junction unmatched. As DNA, the CDR3 is TGCGCCAGCAGCCTCGAACCCGGGGGACAGGGGACCGGGGAGCTGTTTTTT. Protein: CASSLEPGGQGTGELFF.

This clonotype was detected a few times. The rearrangement links TRBV11-3 to TRBJ1-3; TRBD1 agrees at 7 bases. In germline, CDR1 is SGHNT, CDR2 YENEEA. The CDR3 covers 15 residues. After removal of 5 bases from V and 0 bases from J, the junction contained 4 bases not matched to a gene. The CDR3 here is CASSPRQGSGNTIYF. CDR3 coding DNA: TGTGCCAGCAGCCCCCGACAGGGCTCTGGAAACACCATATATTTT.

Here the CDR3 reads CASSTRTDRADYGYTF. The CDR3, as DNA: TGTGCCAGCAGCACTCGCACCGACAGGGCGGACTATGGCTACACCTTC. V usage is TRBV9 and J usage is TRBJ1-2; TRBD1 matches at 7 bases. The germline V gene has CDR1 SGDLS and CDR2 YYNGEE. Losses at the gene ends were 4 bases for V and 3 bases for J; bases not matched to a gene: 12. The CDR3 is 16 residues long.

There are many counts of this clonotype. The chain uses TRBV7-9 and TRBJ1-5, with D possibly being TRBD1 (5 bases). Germline assignment: CDR1 SEHNR and CDR2 FQNEAQ (reference sequence). Trimming took off 1 base at V and 0 bases at J, with 10 bases between the two ends. The CDR3 extends over 16 amino acids. CDR3 coding DNA: TGTGCCAGCAGCTTAGAGACGGGGGTTAGCAATCAGCCCCAGCATTTT. Its translation is CASSLETGVSNQPQHF.

This clonotype was counted at least ten times. The rearrangement uses TRBV7-2 and TRBJ2-3; TRBD2 agrees at 10 bases. CDR3 length: 18 amino acids. Germline CDR1 is SGHTA and CDR2 is FQGNSA. V lost 7 bases to trimming and J lost 0 bases; unmatched junction nucleotides: 13. CDR3 sequence: CASTAFRTSGASTDTQYF. The CDR3, as DNA: TGTGCCAGCACCGCTTTTAGGACTAGCGGAGCTAGCACAGATACGCAGTATTTT.

The table lists this clonotype with many counts. The chain couples TRBV7-2 to TRBJ2-4; 12 nucleotides agree with TRBD1. This CDR3 region has 17 residues. The V gene end was trimmed by 4 bases and the J gene end by 2 bases; junction bases not matched to a gene: 6. Germline CDR1 and CDR2: SGHTA and FQGNSA. The CDR3 is CASSYPGQGATKNIQYF. CDR3 DNA sequence: TGTGCCAGCAGCTACCCGGGACAGGGGGCGACCAAAAACATTCAGTACTTC.

This clonotype was detected ten times or more. The chain links TRBV24-1 to TRBJ2-3, with 9 bases matching TRBD2. V lost 9 bases, J lost 4 bases, and 7 bases stayed unmatched. Germline V gene data show CDR1 as KGHDR and CDR2 as SFDVKD. The CDR3 covers 14 residues. In DNA form, the CDR3 reads TGTGCCACCGAGCCTAGCGGGAAATCAGATACGCAGTATTTT. Protein: CATEPSGKSDTQYF.

CDR3 coding DNA: TGTGCCAGCTCGGCCCAGAGGGACAGCTATGGCTACACCTTC. This gives the protein CASSAQRDSYGYTF. This chain connects TRBV18 to TRBJ1-2, with 7 bases aligning to TRBD1. CDR1 is KGHSH, CDR2 LQKENI, per germline. The CDR3 spans 14 residues. The ends lost 6 bases at V and 4 bases at J; junction bases unmatched: 8.

The chain combines TRBV12-5 with TRBJ1-1, with unresolved D. CDR1 and CDR2 (germline): LGHNT, FRNRAP. CDR3 size: 11 residues. V lost 6 bases, J lost 2 bases, and 4 bases lay in between. As DNA, the CDR3 is TGTGCTAGTGGCCAAAACACTGAAGCTTTCTTT. It is translated as CASGQNTEAFF.

This clonotype is a singleton in its sample. With a much larger clone just one base away, this may be a read error. J is TRBJ1-1 and V is TRBV28, with D uncertain. The length of the CDR3 is 13 residues. CDR1 MDHEN and CDR2 SYDVKM come from the germline V gene. Between the trimmed V and J ends, which lost 7 bases and 1 base, there was a span of 10 bases. The CDR3 is CASTLPGNTEAFF. Here the CDR3 DNA reads TGTGCCAGCACCCTACCGGGGAACACTGAAGCTTTCTTT.

The chain joins TRBV20-1 to TRBJ2-1; TRBD1 is a possible D gene (5 bases). Germline CDR1 is DFQATT and CDR2 is SNEGSKA (reference sequence). The CDR3 covers 13 residues. V lost 8 bases to trimming and J lost 0 bases, with 11 bases between them. The CDR3 sequence: CSFLDSSYNEQFF. CDR3 DNA: TGCAGTTTTCTAGACAGCTCCTACAATGAGCAGTTCTTC.

The J gene is TRBJ2-3, the V gene TRBV6-4; D is undetermined. Germline V gene data show CDR1 as MRHNA and CDR2 as SNTAGT. This CDR3 has 14 residues. Between the trimmed V and J ends, which lost 7 bases and 8 bases, there was a span of 19 bases. The chain's CDR3 is CASKDQVTSVTQYF. The CDR3 DNA is TGTGCCAGCAAAGATCAGGTCACCTCCGTTACGCAGTATTTT.

DNA for the CDR3: TGTGCCAGCAGCTCGAGCTGGGGACAGGGGCGGCCTGAAGCTTTCTTT. Translation gives CASSSSWGQGRPEAFF. The J gene is TRBJ1-1, the V gene TRBV7-6; 10 bases match TRBD1. Trimming at V came to 4 bases and at J to 6 bases, leaving 11 bases not matched to a gene. Germline CDR1 and CDR2: SGHVS and FNYEAQ. This CDR3 has 16 amino acids. Filled out from reference TRBV7-6 and TRBJ1-1, the complete variable domain reads GAGVSQSPRYKVTKRGQDVALRCDPISGHVSLYWYRQALGQGPEFLTYFNYEAQQDKSGLPNDRFSAERPEGSISTLTIQRTEQRDSAMYRCASSSSWGQGRPEAFFGQGTRLTVV.

The V and J genes are TRBV2 and TRBJ2-7; the match to TRBD1 covers 9 bases. The germline gives CDR1 SNHLY, CDR2 FYNNEI. Trimming removed 6 bases from V and 4 bases from J; junction bases left unmatched: 7. The CDR3 consists of 14 residues. CDR3 protein: CASRLRDRVYEQYF. CDR3 nucleotides: TGTGCCAGCAGACTCCGGGACAGGGTTTACGAGCAGTACTTC.

The sample holds a few counts of this clonotype. The chain uses TRBV6-1 and TRBJ2-7; D is uncertain. Germline V gives CDR1 MNHNS, CDR2 SASEGT. Between the trimmed V and J ends, which lost 5 bases and 5 bases, there was a span of 13 bases. This CDR3 region has 13 residues. The CDR3 coding sequence is TGTGCCAGCAGTTCCCACGGAACGGACGAGCAGTACTTC. Protein: CASSSHGTDEQYF.

The rearrangement uses TRBV6-1 and TRBJ2-3; either TRBD1 or TRBD2 may supply D (5 bases each). The V gene lost 0 bases and the J gene lost 4 bases, with 17 bases spanning the gap. The CDR3 has 17 amino acids. Germline V CDR1 and CDR2: MNHNS, SASEGT. CDR3 loop: CASSEALRGRGADTQYF. The CDR3 DNA reads TGTGCCAGCAGTGAAGCGCTTCGAGGGAGAGGGGCAGATACGCAGTATTTT.

This clonotype was picked up a small number of times. The gene calls are TRBV4-1 and TRBJ1-3; D ambiguous. Germline CDR1 reads MGHRA; CDR2 reads YSYEKL. Trimming shortened V by 4 bases and J by 0 bases, and 13 bases separated the two germline ends. The CDR3 runs 16 residues. CDR3 loop: CASSPPWGSSGNTIYF. As DNA, the CDR3 is TGCGCCAGCAGCCCACCCTGGGGAAGCTCTGGAAACACCATATATTTT.

The table lists this clonotype with a few counts. The rearrangement links TRBV7-8 to TRBJ2-7, with D possibly matching TRBD1 (6 bases). V was cut by 3 bases and J by 3 bases, with 12 bases left in between. Germline V gives CDR1 SGHVS, CDR2 FQNEAQ. This CDR3 is built from 14 residues. The CDR3 region has the DNA TGTGCCAGCAGCTTGGAGGAGGACAGCTACGAGCAGTACGTC. It yields the protein CASSLEEDSYEQYV.

This clonotype was observed a handful of times. The chain combines TRBV15 with TRBJ1-1, with D possibly being TRBD1 (5 bases). The germline V gene encodes CDR1 LNHNV and CDR2 YYDKDF (reference sequence). Trimming took 3 bases from V and 2 from J, leaving 16 bases between them. This CDR3 spans 16 amino acids. The CDR3 region has the DNA TGTGCCACCAGCAGGGCCCAAGGGGACGGTAACACTGAAGCTTTCTTT. As protein: CATSRAQGDGNTEAFF.

The chain links TRBV11-2 to TRBJ2-5; 14 bases match TRBD2. Germline CDR1 is SGHAT and CDR2 is FQNNGV. This CDR3 is built from 16 residues. V trimming: 5 bases; J trimming: 4 bases; junction bases outside the gene matches: 6. CDR3: CASSLGLAGGGETQYF. The CDR3 coding sequence is TGTGCCAGCAGCCTAGGACTAGCGGGAGGAGGAGAGACCCAGTACTTC.

This clonotype came up many times. The chain uses TRBV7-2 and TRBJ2-1; 8 bases are a match to TRBD1. CDR1 SGHTA and CDR2 FQGNSA come from the germline V gene. The CDR3 sequence is 14 residues long. V dropped 5 bases and J dropped 6; count of bases not matched to a gene: 6. The chain's CDR3 is CASSPDRGGNEQFF. The DNA of the CDR3 is TGTGCCAGCAGCCCTGACAGGGGTGGCAATGAGCAGTTCTTC.

The table lists this clonotype with many counts. V gene TRBV7-2 combines with J gene TRBJ1-4; 9 nucleotides match TRBD1. The CDR3 length is 15 residues. V lost 4 bases and J lost 5; bases outside the gene matches: 5. Germline V gene data show CDR1 as SGHTA and CDR2 as FQGNSA. Here the CDR3 DNA reads TGTGCCAGCAGCTCGTTCGGACAGGGGAATGAAAAACTGTTTTTT. Its translation: CASSSFGQGNEKLFF.